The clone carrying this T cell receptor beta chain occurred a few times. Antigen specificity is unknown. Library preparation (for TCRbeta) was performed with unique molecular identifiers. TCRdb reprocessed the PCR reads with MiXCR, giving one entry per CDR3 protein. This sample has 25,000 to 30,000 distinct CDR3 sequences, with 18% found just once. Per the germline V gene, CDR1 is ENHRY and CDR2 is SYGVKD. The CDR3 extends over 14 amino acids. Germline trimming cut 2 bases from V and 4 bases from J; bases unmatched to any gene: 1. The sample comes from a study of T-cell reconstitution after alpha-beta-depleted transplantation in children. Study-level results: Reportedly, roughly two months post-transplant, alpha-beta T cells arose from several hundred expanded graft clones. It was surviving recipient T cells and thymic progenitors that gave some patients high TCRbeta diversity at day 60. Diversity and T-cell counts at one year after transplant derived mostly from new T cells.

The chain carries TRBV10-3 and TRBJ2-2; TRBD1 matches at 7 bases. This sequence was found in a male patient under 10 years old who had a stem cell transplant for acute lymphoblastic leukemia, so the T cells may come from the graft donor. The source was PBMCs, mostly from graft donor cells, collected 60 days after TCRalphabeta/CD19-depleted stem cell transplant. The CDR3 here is CAISEPGGTGELFF. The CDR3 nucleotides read TGTGCCATCAGTGAGCCAGGGGGCACCGGGGAGCTGTTTTTT.